These T cell receptor beta chains were read from a single sample in a study of blood T cells in healthy people across ages. TCRdb re-called the 5' RACE reads through MiXCR, storing one row per CDR3 protein. The data show over a million distinct CDR3 sequences, approximately 38% seen once. Sample: blood. The receptors were sampled from a woman between 18 and 29 years old in good health. The conserved cysteine and the conserved F or W are not part of the CDR3 here. The order of the fields is V gene, J gene, CDR3 protein.

>TRBV9|TRBJ2-1
ASSVASARSGLLNNEQF
>TRBV28|TRBJ2-7
ASSFGTDAGNEQY
>TRBV4-1|TRBJ2-5
ASSQLLLAGETQY
>TRBV6-4|TRBJ1-4
ASPIMGKPNEKLF
>TRBV4-2|TRBJ2-7
ASSQDFSSGGNNEQY
>TRBV6-5|TRBJ1-2
ASSYSNPGQGKDYT
>TRBV20-1|TRBJ2-3
SAPPSIGTHGTDTQY
>TRBV28|TRBJ1-6
ASILQGVNSPLH
>TRBV11-2|TRBJ2-3
ASSGGAGSTDTQY
>TRBV9|TRBJ1-5
ASSVAGVNQPQH
>TRBV6-1|.
ASSVGGARYEQY
>TRBV24-1|TRBJ2-1
ATSDPPGSGGANEQF
>TRBV12-3/TRBV12-4|TRBJ1-5
ASSFEGYSNQPQH
>TRBV15|TRBJ2-7
ATSRSYPGNSVYEQY
>TRBV7-9|.
ASSPPQEVETQY
>TRBV29-1|TRBJ1-5
SVEGEPQH
>TRBV10-3|TRBJ2-6
AIRAGTGFGANVLT
>TRBV5-1|TRBJ2-7
ASSTGASGSYEQY
>TRBV7-9|TRBJ2-7
ASSLAGVSEQY
>TRBV6-2/TRBV6-3|TRBJ2-7
ASSYSTTGTDLYEQY
>TRBV10-2|TRBJ2-7
ASRTLSGYEQY
>TRBV20-1|TRBJ2-5
TTQGGETQY
>TRBV6-5|TRBJ1-2
ANSYGSHGGYT
>TRBV4-1|TRBJ2-5
ASSPGLAGLGETQY
>TRBV6-1|TRBJ2-1
ASPASGPSSYNEQF
>TRBV28|TRBJ1-2
ASSLWGGAKDGYT
>TRBV4-1|TRBJ2-7
ASSPKGLAGASSSYEQY
>TRBV24-1|TRBJ2-1
ATSEQGTSGSNEQF
>TRBV24-1|TRBJ2-3
ATSQGQTFTDTQY
>TRBV20-1|TRBJ2-1
SARGSGSGYNEQF
>TRBV29-1|TRBJ1-2
SVDPDREGNGYT
>TRBV6-5|TRBJ2-1
ASRPPIYNEQF
>TRBV27|TRBJ2-3
ASSPRTRDADTQY
>TRBV11-2|TRBJ2-1
ASSSPLKANEQF
>TRBV4-1|TRBJ2-7
ASSPEGLPPSYEQY
>TRBV4-1|.
ANSQGTLETQY
>TRBV29-1|TRBJ1-1
SVEARQVSHSEAF
>TRBV13|TRBJ2-5
ASSSKAGVNEQY
>TRBV3-1|TRBJ2-3
ASSQVGSGGSTDTQY
>TRBV24-1|TRBJ2-5
ATSDPALGARETQY